The entry that follows covers one TCR beta chain sequence. Its specificity is not known. The V end lost 6 bases, the J end lost 5 bases, and 13 bases lay between the germline ends. This CDR3 comprises 13 residues. Germline CDR1 and CDR2: MGHRA and YSYEKL. The data were produced by immunoSEQ multiplex PCR, yet TCRdb's version contains in-frame clones alone and is incomplete. The sample yields roughly 130,000 clones, roughly 86% seen once. This entry is derived from a study of PD-1 blockade in mismatch repair-deficient tumors. Study-wide findings and caveats: After pembrolizumab, tumor-resident clones rose rapidly, then generally contracted before radiologic responses.

The clonotype originates from an adult with mismatch repair-deficient cancer. This sequence joins TRBV4-1 and TRBJ1-2; D is undetermined. This specimen consisted of peripheral blood, obtained almost 74 weeks after starting pembrolizumab. CDR3 region: CASSPPGDYGYTF. The CDR3 coding sequence is TGCGCCAGCAGTCCACCGGGAGATTATGGCTACACCTTC.